Each of the 10 T cell receptor beta chains below was sequenced from the same sample in a study of blood T cell repertoires in COVID-19. This table comes from immunoSEQ multiplex PCR, and its TCRdb copy is limited to in-frame clones, with some not included. This sample carries 150,000 to 200,000 clones, roughly 90% of them seen once, and the ten largest clones take 0.55% to 0.8%. Sequencing was performed on peripheral blood. The receptors were sampled from a man aged 50-60 years with acute or convalescent COVID-19.

The chain uses TRBV5-6 and TRBJ1-5; D unclear. Trimming took 2 bases from V and 11 from J, leaving 11 bases between them. Looked up from germline, CDR1 is SGHDT and CDR2 is YYEEEE. The CDR3 runs 12 residues. CDR3 DNA sequence: TGTGCCAGCAGCTTTGGAGGTGGCGCCCAGCATTTT. Translating it yields CASSFGGGAQHF.

The V gene is TRBV11-2, the J gene TRBJ2-5, with 7 positions matching TRBD1. The CDR3 is made up of 14 amino acids. Looked up from germline, CDR1 is SGHAT and CDR2 is FQNNGV. The V and J ends lost 5 bases and 4 bases, in that order; junction bases with no gene match: 7. The CDR3 sequence: CASSPPDRRETQYF. CDR3 in DNA: TGTGCCAGCAGCCCCCCGGACAGGAGAGAGACCCAGTACTTC.

This clone occurred once. This rearrangement joins TRBV5-5 to TRBJ1-5, with D hard to call. Trimming removed 1 base from V and 0 bases from J, with 8 bases in between. The V gene's germline CDR1 is SGHKS and CDR2 YYEKEE (reference sequence). The CDR3 is 15 residues long. Here the CDR3 reads CASSLSGYSNQPQHF. CDR3 sequence (DNA): TGTGCCAGCAGCTTGTCAGGCTATAGCAATCAGCCCCAGCATTTT.

V and J are TRBV28 and TRBJ1-3, with 9 positions matching TRBD1. V dropped 5 bases and J dropped 4; count of bases not matched to a gene: 6. The CDR3 is 15 amino acids. CDR1 MDHEN and CDR2 SYDVKM come from the germline V gene. Written as DNA, the CDR3 is TGTGCCAGCAGTCACGGGGGGACAGGGGGAAACACCATATATTTT. It encodes CASSHGGTGGNTIYF.

This CDR3 is CASSGASANSYEQYF. The CDR3 nucleotides read TGTGCCAGTAGCGGGGCTAGCGCAAATTCCTACGAGCAGTACTTC. The chain uses TRBV19 and TRBJ2-7; tentatively, D is TRBD2 (6 bases). V was trimmed by 6 bases and J by 1 base, leaving 16 bases between them. This CDR3 is 15 amino acids long. The V gene's germline CDR1 is LNHDA and CDR2 SQIVND (reference sequence).

The genes are TRBV2 and TRBJ2-1; tentative D call: TRBD1 (5 bases). CDR1 and CDR2 (germline): SNHLY, FYNNEI. The CDR3 runs to 12 residues. V was trimmed by 8 bases and J by 6 bases, leaving 11 bases between them. CDR3 DNA sequence: TGTGCCAGCCACACAGACAGCAATGAGCAGTTCTTC. This encodes CASHTDSNEQFF.

The chain recombines TRBV4-1 with TRBJ2-3; D possibly corresponds to TRBD2 (5 bases). The CDR3 covers 16 residues. CDR1 MGHRA and CDR2 YSYEKL come from the germline V gene. V was trimmed by 0 bases and J by 0 bases, leaving 10 bases between them. The chain's CDR3 is CASSQDGGGSTDTQYF. DNA for the CDR3: TGCGCCAGCAGCCAAGATGGTGGCGGGAGCACAGATACGCAGTATTTT.

The chain links TRBV7-6 to TRBJ2-1; 7 bases map to TRBD2. The V segment lost 3 bases and the J segment 12 bases; nucleotides outside the gene matches: 11. Germline assignment: CDR1 SGHVS and CDR2 FNYEAQ. The length of the CDR3 is 14 residues. The CDR3 sequence is CASSFGASGDVQFF. The CDR3 bases are TGTGCCAGCAGCTTTGGAGCCAGCGGGGATGTGCAGTTCTTC.

The chain is built from TRBV5-6 and TRBJ2-2; possible D gene TRBD2, 5 bases. Germline CDR1 and CDR2: SGHDT and YYEEEE. The CDR3 spans 14 residues. V lost 2 bases and J lost 1, with 6 bases in between. In nucleotides, the CDR3 is TGTGCCAGCAGCTTTGGAGGGAACACCGGGGAGCTGTTTTTT. Translated: CASSFGGNTGELFF.

The rearrangement joins TRBV5-1 to TRBJ2-5, with 9 nucleotides matching TRBD1. Germline CDR1 is SGHRS and CDR2 is YFSETQ. The CDR3 spans 17 residues. The V and J ends lost 4 bases and 2 bases, in that order; junction bases with no gene match: 12. The CDR3 sequence: CASSPSTGTGKQETQYF. The CDR3 nucleotides read TGCGCCAGCAGCCCGTCAACTGGGACAGGGAAACAAGAGACCCAGTACTTC.